The T cell receptor beta chain described here comes from a study of cytomegalovirus exposure and HLA in healthy donors. V was cut by 6 bases and J by 8 bases, with 13 bases left in between. The CDR3 runs to 11 residues. Germline loops: CDR1 SQVTM, CDR2 ANQGSEA. Study-level findings and limits: A missense DCLRE1C variant was associated with V- and J-gene trimming of TCR beta chains in a later analysis, and an independent cohort replicated the association. The only immune exposure information that was available was CMV serostatus. Accurate HLA-A and HLA-B prediction from TCR beta sequences was reported for most subjects. For most TCR beta V segments, an earlier analysis put the productive rate at about 87% or about 30% of the time.

Turning to this clone: Its matching antigen is unknown.

Vbeta (60) and Jbeta (13) primers were used in the PCR. Generated by immunoSEQ multiplex PCR, the TCRdb table keeps only in-frame clones and is missing some. Found here are around 150,000 clones; the top ten clones hold approximately 2.6%. The chain uses TRBV29-1 and TRBJ1-2; D gene ambiguous. The sequence was collected from a man aged 40-49 years in good health and CMV-seronegative. Sequencing used PBMCs. CDR3 nucleotides: TGCAGCGTCCTGGGTCTAGGCGGCTACACCTTC. It is translated as CSVLGLGGYTF.